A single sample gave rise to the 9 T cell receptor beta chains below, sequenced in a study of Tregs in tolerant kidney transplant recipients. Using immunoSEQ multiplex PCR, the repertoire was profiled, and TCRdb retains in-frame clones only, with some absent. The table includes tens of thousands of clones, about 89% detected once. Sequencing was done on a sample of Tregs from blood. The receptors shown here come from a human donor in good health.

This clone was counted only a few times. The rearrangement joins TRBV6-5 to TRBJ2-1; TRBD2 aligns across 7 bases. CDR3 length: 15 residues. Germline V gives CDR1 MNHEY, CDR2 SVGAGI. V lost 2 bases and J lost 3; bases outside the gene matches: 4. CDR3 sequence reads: CASSYIGGYYNEQFF. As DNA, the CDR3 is TGTGCCAGCAGTTACATCGGGGGGTACTACAATGAGCAGTTCTTC.

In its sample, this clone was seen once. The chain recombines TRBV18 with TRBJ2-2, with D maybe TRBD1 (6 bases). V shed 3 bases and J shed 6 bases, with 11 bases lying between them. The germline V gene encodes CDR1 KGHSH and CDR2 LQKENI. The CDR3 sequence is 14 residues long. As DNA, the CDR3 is TGTGCCAGCTCACCTACTACAGGGTCCGGGGAGCTGTTTTTT. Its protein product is CASSPTTGSGELFF.

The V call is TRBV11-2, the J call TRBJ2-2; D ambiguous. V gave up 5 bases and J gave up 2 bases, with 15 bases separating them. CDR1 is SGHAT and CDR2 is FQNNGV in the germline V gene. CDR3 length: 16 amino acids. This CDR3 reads CASSQVAGSNTGELFF. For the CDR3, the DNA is TGTGCCAGCAGCCAAGTTGCCGGGTCCAACACCGGGGAGCTGTTTTTT.

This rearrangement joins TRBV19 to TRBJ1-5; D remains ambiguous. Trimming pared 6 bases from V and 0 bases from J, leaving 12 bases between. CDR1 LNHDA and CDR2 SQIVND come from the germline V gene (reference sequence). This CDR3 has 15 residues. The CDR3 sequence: CASRNTWYSNQPQHF. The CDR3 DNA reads TGTGCCAGTAGAAATACTTGGTATAGCAATCAGCCCCAGCATTTT.

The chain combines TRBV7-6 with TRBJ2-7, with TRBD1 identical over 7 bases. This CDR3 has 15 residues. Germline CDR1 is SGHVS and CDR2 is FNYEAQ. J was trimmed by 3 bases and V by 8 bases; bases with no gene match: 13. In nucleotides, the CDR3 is TGTGCCAGCGGCAGAGGGGGCTCCCCTGGCTACGAGCAGTACTTC. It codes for CASGRGGSPGYEQYF.

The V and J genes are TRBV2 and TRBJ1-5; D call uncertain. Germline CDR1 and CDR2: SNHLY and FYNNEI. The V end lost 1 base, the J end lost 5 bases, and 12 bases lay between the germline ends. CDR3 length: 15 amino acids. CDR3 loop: CASSEDEGGDQPQHF. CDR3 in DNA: TGTGCCAGCAGTGAAGATGAGGGCGGGGATCAGCCCCAGCATTTT.

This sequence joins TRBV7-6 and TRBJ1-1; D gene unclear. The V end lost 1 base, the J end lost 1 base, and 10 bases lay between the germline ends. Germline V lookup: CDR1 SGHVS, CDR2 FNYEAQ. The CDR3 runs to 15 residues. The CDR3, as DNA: TGTGCCAGCAGCTTAGTCCAGGACCCGAACACTGAAGCTTTCTTT. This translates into CASSLVQDPNTEAFF.

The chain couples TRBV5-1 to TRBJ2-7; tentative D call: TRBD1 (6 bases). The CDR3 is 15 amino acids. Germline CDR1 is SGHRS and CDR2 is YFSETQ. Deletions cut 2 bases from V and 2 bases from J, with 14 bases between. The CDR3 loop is CASSFLQGSTYEQYF. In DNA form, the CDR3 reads TGCGCCAGCAGCTTCCTTCAGGGGAGCACCTACGAGCAGTACTTC. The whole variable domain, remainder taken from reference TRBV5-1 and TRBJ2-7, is KAGVTQTPRYLIKTRGQQVTLSCSPISGHRSVSWYQQTPGQGLQFLFEYFSETQRNKGNFPGRFSGRQFSNSRSEMNVSTLELGDSALYLCASSFLQGSTYEQYFGPGTRLTVT.

The CDR3 protein is CASSRGLAGQETQYF. The CDR3 DNA is TGTGCCAGCAGCCGAGGACTAGCGGGGCAAGAGACCCAGTACTTC. The chain is built from TRBV5-4 and TRBJ2-5, with 12 positions matching TRBD2. The germline gives CDR1 SGHNT, CDR2 YYREEE (reference sequence). The CDR3 extends over 15 amino acids. V shed 4 bases and J 2 bases; nucleotides not matched to a gene: 3.